Below are 8 T cell receptor beta chains sequenced from a single sample in a study of neurological immune-mediated disorders. TCRdb reprocessed the 5' RACE reads with MiXCR, giving one entry per CDR3 protein. The table has about 50,000 distinct CDR3 sequences, approximately 17% seen once; the top ten hold 4% to 4.5%. The sequenced sample was PBMCs. These receptors all come from a man between 60 and 75 years old in good health.

This clonotype has a count of ten or more. The rearrangement joins TRBV20-1 to TRBJ2-1, with 8 bases identical to TRBD2. The length of the CDR3 is 14 residues. Germline lookup yields CDR1 DFQATT and CDR2 SNEGSKA (reference sequence). J lost 6 bases, V lost 6 bases, and 10 bases had no gene match. Here the CDR3 DNA reads TGCAGTGCCAACCCGGGGGGGCTGAGCAATGAGCAGTTCTTC. This encodes CSANPGGLSNEQFF.

A note on this clonotype: This clone may be a read error of a much larger clone one base away. The gene calls are TRBV5-5 and TRBJ2-3; D may be TRBD2 (6 bases). The CDR3 covers 14 residues. Germline V CDR1 and CDR2: SGHKS, YYEKEE (reference sequence). The CDR3 bases are TGTGTCAGCAGCTTGGAGGGTTCCACAGATACGCAGTATTTT. It translates to CVSSLEGSTDTQYF.

This clonotype has ten or more counts. This chain connects TRBV24-1 to TRBJ1-4, with TRBD1 matching 10 bases. Germline values: CDR1 KGHDR, CDR2 SFDVKD. The CDR3 is 15 residues long. V trimming: 4 bases; J trimming: 6 bases; junction bases outside the gene matches: 4. CDR3 nucleotide sequence: TGTGCCACCAGTGACCGGACAGGGGGGTATGAAAAACTGTTTTTT. This translates into CATSDRTGGYEKLFF.

As regards this clonotype: This sequence may be a read error, since a much larger clone differs from it by one base. The genes are TRBV5-6 and TRBJ2-3, with unresolved D. V was clipped by 5 bases and J by 2 bases, with 15 bases between them. In germline, CDR1 is SGHDT, CDR2 YYEEEE. The CDR3 covers 15 residues. The CDR3 is CASSVFSQFTDTQYF. CDR3 DNA: TGTGCCAGCAGTGTATTCTCCCAGTTCACAGATACGCAGTATTTT.

This clonotype was picked up many times. The rearrangement uses TRBV9 and TRBJ1-1; no firm D call. Trimming cost V 0 bases and J 1 base, with 4 bases left between them. This CDR3 is 13 amino acids long. Germline CDR1 and CDR2: SGDLS and YYNGEE. The CDR3 DNA sequence: TGTGCCAGCAGCGTAGGTGAGAACACTGAAGCTTTCTTT. Protein sequence: CASSVGENTEAFF.

This clonotype was seen ten or more times. The genes are TRBV9 and TRBJ1-1; 10 bases map to TRBD1. The V segment lost 2 bases and the J segment 10 bases; nucleotides outside the gene matches: 5. Germline CDR1 reads SGDLS; CDR2 reads YYNGEE. The CDR3 is 13 amino acids. CDR3 DNA sequence: TGTGCCAGCAGCGTTGGACAGGGGGTTGCAGCTTTCTTT. It is translated as CASSVGQGVAAFF.

This clonotype was detected ten times or more. The chain is built from TRBV6-5 and TRBJ2-7; 10 nucleotides agree with TRBD2. V shed 2 bases, J shed 2 bases, and the junction held 3 bases outside the gene matches. Germline CDR1 MNHEY, CDR2 SVGAGI. The length of the CDR3 is 15 residues. The CDR3 is CASSYTTSGTYEQYF. Here the CDR3 DNA reads TGTGCCAGCAGTTACACAACTAGCGGGACCTACGAGCAGTACTTC.

This clonotype was seen at least ten times. This rearrangement joins TRBV5-1 to TRBJ2-7; tentative D call: TRBD1 (6 bases). Germline-derived CDR1 and CDR2 are SGHRS and YFSETQ. Trimming took off 3 bases at V and 6 bases at J, with 16 bases between the two ends. CDR3 size: 14 residues. CDR3 nucleotides: TGCGCCAGCAGCTGGAGAGCAGGGGTCCGCGAGCAGTACTTC. Residues: CASSWRAGVREQYF.